These T cell receptor beta chains were read from a single sample in a study of cytomegalovirus exposure and HLA in healthy donors. Measured with immunoSEQ multiplex PCR; TCRdb has only the in-frame clones, and not every one. The table records roughly 190,000 clones, over 70% of them present only once. Sequencing was carried out using PBMCs. All receptors derive from a man aged 45-65 years in good health and CMV-seronegative. The CDR3 runs from the conserved cysteine through the conserved F or W. The D gene is left open where the match is weak. Expanded clones get a size class; other rows say once, few or many, or leave the size out.

d_call	clone_size	v_call	j_call	cdr3_nt	cdr3_aa
TRBD1	.	TRBV19	TRBJ1-1	TGTGCCAGTAGTATCCCGGACAGGGCAAACACTGAAGCTTTCTTT	CASSIPDRANTEAFF
.	.	TRBV15	TRBJ1-5	TGTGCCACCAGCAGAGATCGAGGGATACAGCCCCAGCATTTT	CATSRDRGIQPQHF
TRBD1	.	TRBV9	TRBJ2-5	TGTGCCAGCAACAAAGGACAGGTGGATGAGACCCAGTACTTC	CASNKGQVDETQYF
.	.	TRBV7-9	TRBJ2-7	TGTGCCAGCAGCTTAGTCCAGTACGAGCAGTACTTC	CASSLVQYEQYF
TRBD2	few	TRBV14	TRBJ2-3	TGTGCCAGCAACTTAGCGGGGGCTAGCACAGATACGCAGTATTTT	CASNLAGASTDTQYF
.	.	TRBV27	TRBJ1-5	TGTGCCAGCAGTTTATCGGACAGTAATCAGCCCCAGCATTTT	CASSLSDSNQPQHF
.	.	TRBV5-1	TRBJ2-1	TGCGCCAGCAGCTTAGGGGCCAGTTACAATGAGCAGTTCTTC	CASSLGASYNEQFF
TRBD1	.	TRBV11-1	TRBJ1-3	TGTGCCAGCAGCACCCGGGACAGGGGTCTATCCTCTGGAAACACCATATATTTT	CASSTRDRGLSSGNTIYF
.	.	TRBV27	TRBJ1-2	TGTGCCAGCAGTTACTTACGTCCCAGGGGCAACTATGGCTACACCTTC	CASSYLRPRGNYGYTF
TRBD1	.	TRBV12-5	TRBJ2-1	TGTGCTAGTGTCCCGGGACAGGGTTACAATGAGCAGTTCTTC	CASVPGQGYNEQFF
.	.	TRBV4-1	TRBJ2-7	TGCGCCAGCAGCCAAGGCCCCGGTGCCGTGTACTTC	CASSQGPGAVYF
TRBD1	.	TRBV19	TRBJ2-5	TGTGCCAGTAGTACCCGACAGGGGGCGGAAGAGACCCAGTACTTC	CASSTRQGAEETQYF
TRBD1	.	TRBV7-9	TRBJ2-7	TGTGCCAGCAGCACGAACTCGGGACAGGGCTTCTACGAGCAGTACTTC	CASSTNSGQGFYEQYF
.	.	TRBV19	TRBJ1-2	TGTGCCAGTAGTCCTCCTGCAGGGAGGGTATTTTTGAGTGGCTACACCTTC	CASSPPAGRVFLSGYTF
.	.	TRBV5-5	TRBJ1-2	TGTGCCAGCAGCTTGGATCCCCACGGGGGTAACTATGGCTACACCTTC	CASSLDPHGGNYGYTF